A single T cell receptor (beta chain) is shown here with its context. This specimen comes from a study of T-cell memory formation after mild COVID-19. V gave up 5 bases and J gave up 5 bases; unmatched junction bases: 7. The CDR3 covers 15 residues. TCRdb reprocessed the 5' RACE reads via MiXCR and lists one record per CDR3 protein. The sample yields 140,000 to 150,000 distinct CDR3 sequences, 6% to 7% seen once. This chain connects TRBV12-3 or TRBV12-4 to TRBJ2-1; TRBD2 matches 9 bases. The sample consisted of PBMCs or a T cell subset sorted from them (not recorded which). The sequence came from an adult woman who had mild COVID-19 (a few samples of this study predate the infection). Cell type and time point are not known. CDR3 coding DNA: TGTGCCAGCAGTCGGCGGGAGGGCCGGAACAATGAGCAGTTCTTC. It specifies CASSRREGRNNEQFF.